The entry below gives a single T cell receptor (beta chain) sequence along with its context. The antigen this receptor binds is unknown. Per-nucleotide qualities are absent, and no much larger clonotype sits a single base away. The germline V gene sets CDR1 to MDHEN and CDR2 to SYDVKM. The CDR3 sequence holds 14 residues, the cysteine and phenylalanine included. The sequence is cut down to CDR3 DNA, 42 bases in frame from base 1. For this chain, trimming is 2 bases at the V end and 6 bases at the J end, and the number of junction bases without a gene match is 7. Patients with a history of autoimmune disease or receiving systemic immunosuppression were excluded from the trial. Peripheral blood for TCR sequencing was collected from all dose cohorts at baseline, on cycle 4 day 1, and on cycle 7 day 1. The samples were drawn from a first-in-human, open-label, multicenter phase I dose-escalation trial of ivuxolimab. Adults with locally advanced or metastatic melanoma, renal cell, hepatocellular, or head and neck squamous cell carcinoma were enrolled in the trial. Before TCR sequencing, CD4+ T cells and CD8+ T cells were sorted from peripheral blood as separate populations.

Genomic DNA was isolated from the sorted cells so that the TCRbeta CDR3 region could be sequenced. The immunoSEQ Assay was used for sequencing of TCRbeta CDR3 regions. Held by TCRdb, this immuneACCESS table contains in-frame sequences only and omits some clones. Under half of the omission traces to an unresolved V gene where checked; the cause of the rest is unknown. Present in this sample are some 41,000 clones, just under 90% of which were seen just once. Over 5.5% of the sample belongs to the ten largest clones. This record belongs to a study of OX40 agonist ivuxolimab in advanced cancers. Describing the broader study: Ivuxolimab was a fully human IgG2 agonistic monoclonal antibody targeting the costimulatory receptor OX40 (CD134). Prior anti-PD-1, anti-PD-L1 or anti-CTLA-4 therapy was permitted, and checkpoint inhibitors had been received by about 44% of dose-escalation patients. Intravenous ivuxolimab was administered to patients every 2 weeks at six dose levels: 0.01, 0.1, 0.3, 1.5, 3 and 10 mg/kg. Partial responses occurred in three dose-escalation patients, of whom one had hepatocellular carcinoma and two had cutaneous melanoma. In the dose-escalation cohort, around four fifths of patients were male, and the mean age was around 60 years, with a range of about 20 to 90. Peripheral TCRbeta sequencing was intended to test whether TCR sequence diversity was altered and clonal T-cell expansion was caused by ivuxolimab. Among the approximately 50 dose-escalation patients, some 20 had hepatocellular carcinoma, roughly 15 melanoma, 9 renal cell carcinoma and 9 head and neck cancer. The paper covers the monotherapy dose-escalation part of the phase I ivuxolimab trial, which included N of about 50 patients. Study-wide conclusions, independent of this receptor: In the 0.1-3.0 mg/kg groups, partial responders had among the lowest normalized peripheral clonal expansion, particularly in CD8+ T cells. Low levels of normalized T-cell clonal expansion were also seen in some nonresponding patients. Antigen specificity was not determined for the clonally expanded peripheral T cells. After ivuxolimab, more expanded clones were found on average in CD8+ T cells than in CD4+ T cells. Clonal expansion of both CD4+ and CD8+ blood T cells was observed from baseline to week 6 at doses 0.1 to 3.0 mg/kg.

This TCR was sampled from an adult with an advanced solid tumor such as melanoma, head and neck, liver or kidney cancer. The sample in question was CD4+ or CD8+ T cells sorted from blood, obtained in a trial of the OX40 agonist ivuxolimab. This chain is built from TRBV28 and TRBJ2-7, with 7 middle bases fitting TRBD2. The CDR3 region has the sequence CASSLVREAPEQYF. The DNA sequence follows: TGTGCCAGCAGTTTAGTCCGGGAGGCCCCCGAGCAGTACTTC. The entire variable domain, with the stretches around the CDR3 drawn from the reference TRBV28 and TRBJ2-7 proteins, is DVKVTQSSRYLVKRTGEKVFLECVQDMDHENMFWYRQDPGLGLRLIYFSYDVKMKEKGDIPEGYSVSREKKERFSLILESASTNQTSMYLCASSLVREAPEQYFGPGTRLTVT.